Described below is a single T cell receptor beta chain sequence and its context. This clonotype was picked up many times. The antigen it binds to is not known. No base qualities exist here, and no much larger clone lies one base off it. These data are taken from a study of CD8 T cells in ankylosing spondylitis (dated by TCRdb to the late 2010s). Regarding the research as a whole: T cell receptor beta repertoires were profiled in healthy donors and ankylosing spondylitis patients so that disease-linked TCR variants could be found. The full study cohort was made up of approximately 27 ankylosing spondylitis patients and about a hundred healthy donors. Peripheral blood was sampled, and synovial fluid was also collected from ankylosing spondylitis patients. General study outcomes and caveats: Some TCR beta motif variants had previously been reported in synovial fluid and blood of reactive arthritis patients, which suggested common disease-initiation mechanisms. Blood from ankylosing spondylitis patients appeared to be characterized by a TCR beta motif made up of fewer than ten highly homologous amino acid variants. Significant enrichment of the disease-linked clones was reported in matched synovial fluid samples from ankylosing spondylitis patients. The disease-linked clones showed a CD8+ phenotype and occurred at relatively low frequencies in peripheral blood.

Sequencing was performed on an Illumina HiSeq 2500. Quantitative 5'-RACE with molecular barcodes was used to prepare TCR beta libraries. In the authors' own workflow: A new computational method, built on a probabilistic model of VDJ rearrangement, was used to identify disease-linked TCR variants. TCRdb reran the public reads through fastp at Q25 and MiXCR, keeping productive beta chains. Rows merge per CDR3 protein into single entries with the most common DNA and genes. TCRdb's processing, not the authors' own work, is the source of the V and J calls. The sample profile shows tens of thousands of distinct CDR3 sequences; 25% to 35% of them were found once. In total, the top ten clones hold around 56% of the sample. The TCR comes from a male donor with ankylosing spondylitis or in good health (not recorded which). Source material: blood, either unsorted or a sorted T cell fraction (not recorded which).

The CDR3 reads CASSLEGLETQYF. At the DNA level, the sequence is TGTGCCAGCAGCTTAGAGGGTCTAGAGACCCAGTACTTC. The chain employs TRBV7-2 and TRBJ2-5; the D gene identity is not certain. V drops 1 base and J drops 4 bases, leaving 7 bases in between. From the cysteine through the phenylalanine, the CDR3 covers 13 amino acids. Only the CDR3 DNA is retained, 39 bases long and in frame from the first base. The germline V gene gives CDR1 as SGHTA and CDR2 as FQGNSA.